The entry below describes one T cell receptor beta chain. The sample belongs to a study of blood T cell repertoires in COVID-19. The authors' processing: From reference gene primer amplification, estimates of nucleated cell counts were derived. The repertoire was sequenced with immunoSEQ multiplex PCR; TCRdb's copy has only in-frame clones and lacks some. Clone size and V and J calls were adopted from that table, with D and trimming inferred from the DNA. The sample lists some 58,000 clones; about nine tenths were seen once. Trimming took 5 bases from V and 3 from J; bases not matched to a gene: 8. The CDR3 is made up of 16 amino acids. CDR1 and CDR2 (germline): SEHNR, FQNEAQ (reference sequence).

The clonotype comes from a middle-aged man with active COVID-19. This chain links TRBV7-9 with TRBJ1-5, with TRBD1 identical over 9 bases. Material: peripheral blood. CDR3 residues: CASSAAGTGLNQPQHF. The CDR3 DNA reads as TGTGCCAGCAGCGCCGCCGGGACAGGGCTCAATCAGCCCCAGCATTTT. Using reference TRBV7-9 and TRBJ1-5 for the parts outside the CDR3, the full variable domain is DTGVSQNPRHKITKRGQNVTFRCDPISEHNRLYWYRQTLGQGPEFLTYFQNEAQLEKSRLLSDRFSAERPKGSFSTLEIQRTEQGDSAMYLCASSAAGTGLNQPQHFGDGTRLSIL.